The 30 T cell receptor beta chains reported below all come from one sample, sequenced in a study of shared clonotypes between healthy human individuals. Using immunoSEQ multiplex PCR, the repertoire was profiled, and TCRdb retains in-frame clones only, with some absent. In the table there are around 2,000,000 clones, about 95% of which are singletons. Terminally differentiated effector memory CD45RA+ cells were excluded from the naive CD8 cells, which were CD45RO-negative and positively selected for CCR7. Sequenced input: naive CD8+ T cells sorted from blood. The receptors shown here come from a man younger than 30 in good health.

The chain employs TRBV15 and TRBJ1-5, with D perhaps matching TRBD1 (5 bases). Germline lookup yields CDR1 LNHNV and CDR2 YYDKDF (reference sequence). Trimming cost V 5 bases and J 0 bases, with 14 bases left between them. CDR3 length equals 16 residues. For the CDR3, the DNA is TGTGCCACCAGCGGACACGGGGGATTTAGCAATCAGCCCCAGCATTTT. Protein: CATSGHGGFSNQPQHF.

This chain's CDR3 is CASSRQGVEKLFF. The DNA of the CDR3 is TGTGCCAGCAGCAGACAGGGAGTCGAAAAACTGTTTTTT. J is TRBJ1-4 and V is TRBV5-5; 7 bases align to TRBD1. This CDR3 has 13 amino acids. The V and J ends lost 4 bases and 8 bases, in that order; junction bases with no gene match: 5. CDR1 SGHKS and CDR2 YYEKEE come from the germline V gene (reference sequence).

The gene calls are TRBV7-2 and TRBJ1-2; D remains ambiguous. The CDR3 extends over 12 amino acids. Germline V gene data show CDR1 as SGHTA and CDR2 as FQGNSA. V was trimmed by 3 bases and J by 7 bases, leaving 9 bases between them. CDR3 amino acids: CASSFDRGGYTF. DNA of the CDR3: TGTGCCAGCAGCTTCGATAGAGGTGGCTACACCTTC.

The CDR3 loop is CASRPVGYTDTQYF. The CDR3 coding sequence is TGTGCCAGCAGGCCGGTGGGGTACACAGATACGCAGTATTTT. The chain uses TRBV6-5 and TRBJ2-3; D not resolved. Trimming pared 6 bases from V and 2 bases from J, leaving 12 bases between. CDR1 is MNHEY, CDR2 SVGAGI, per germline. This CDR3 is built from 14 residues.

CDR3 amino acids: CASSLNAGNEKLFF. The CDR3 coding sequence is TGTGCCAGCAGCCTGAACGCAGGAAATGAAAAACTGTTTTTT. The chain links TRBV6-5 to TRBJ1-4; D remains ambiguous. Germline V gene sequence: CDR1 MNHEY, CDR2 SVGAGI. Trimming left V 6 bases short and J 5 bases short, with 13 bases between. CDR3 length: 14 residues.

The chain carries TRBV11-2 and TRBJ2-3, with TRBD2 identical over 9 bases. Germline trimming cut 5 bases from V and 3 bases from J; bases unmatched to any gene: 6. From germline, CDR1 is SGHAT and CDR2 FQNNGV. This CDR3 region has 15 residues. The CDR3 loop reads CASSPRTSETDTQYF. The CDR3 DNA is TGTGCCAGCAGCCCGCGGACTAGCGAAACAGATACGCAGTATTTT.

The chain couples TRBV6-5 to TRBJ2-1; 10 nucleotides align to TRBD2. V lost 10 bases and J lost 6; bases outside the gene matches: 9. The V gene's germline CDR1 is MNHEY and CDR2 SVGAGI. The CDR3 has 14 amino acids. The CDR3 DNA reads TGTGCCACCTCCGGGACTAGCGATACCAATGAGCAGTTCTTC. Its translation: CATSGTSDTNEQFF.

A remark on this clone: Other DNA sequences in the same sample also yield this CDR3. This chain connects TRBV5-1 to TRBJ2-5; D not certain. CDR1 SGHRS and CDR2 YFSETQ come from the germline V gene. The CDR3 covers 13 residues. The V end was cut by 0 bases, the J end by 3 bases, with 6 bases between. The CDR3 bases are TGCGCCAGCAGCTTGGTGGCAGAAGAGACCCAGTACTTC. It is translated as CASSLVAEETQYF.

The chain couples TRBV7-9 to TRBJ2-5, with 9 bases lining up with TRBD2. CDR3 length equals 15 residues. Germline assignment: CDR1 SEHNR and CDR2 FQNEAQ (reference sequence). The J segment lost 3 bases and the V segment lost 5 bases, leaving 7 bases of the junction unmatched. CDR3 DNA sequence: TGTGCCAGCAGCGAACGAATAGCGGGGGAAGAGACCCAGTACTTC. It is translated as CASSERIAGEETQYF.

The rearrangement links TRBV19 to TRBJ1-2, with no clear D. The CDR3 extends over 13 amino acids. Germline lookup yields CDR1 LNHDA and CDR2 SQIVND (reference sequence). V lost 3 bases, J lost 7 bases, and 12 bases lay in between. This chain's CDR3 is CASSISTVGGYTF. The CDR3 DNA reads TGTGCCAGTAGTATTTCCACGGTCGGTGGCTACACCTTC.

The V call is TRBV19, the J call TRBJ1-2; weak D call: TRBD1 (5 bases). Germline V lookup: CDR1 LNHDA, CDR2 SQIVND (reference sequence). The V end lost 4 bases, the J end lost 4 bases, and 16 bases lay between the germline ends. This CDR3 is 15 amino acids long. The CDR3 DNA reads TGTGCCAGTAGTACATATGGGGCCACGTTCTATGGCTACACCTTC. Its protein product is CASSTYGATFYGYTF.

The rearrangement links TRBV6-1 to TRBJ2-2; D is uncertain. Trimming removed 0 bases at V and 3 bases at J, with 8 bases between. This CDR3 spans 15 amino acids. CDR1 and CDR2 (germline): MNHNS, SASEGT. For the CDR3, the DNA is TGTGCCAGCAGTGAAGCGGAGCAGTACACCGGGGAGCTGTTTTTT. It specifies CASSEAEQYTGELFF.

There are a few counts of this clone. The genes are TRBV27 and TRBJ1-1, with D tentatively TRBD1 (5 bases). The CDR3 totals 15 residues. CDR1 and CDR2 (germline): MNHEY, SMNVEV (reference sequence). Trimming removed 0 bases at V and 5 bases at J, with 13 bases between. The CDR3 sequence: CASSLSLGVETEAFF. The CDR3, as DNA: TGTGCCAGCAGTTTATCGCTAGGGGTTGAAACTGAAGCTTTCTTT.

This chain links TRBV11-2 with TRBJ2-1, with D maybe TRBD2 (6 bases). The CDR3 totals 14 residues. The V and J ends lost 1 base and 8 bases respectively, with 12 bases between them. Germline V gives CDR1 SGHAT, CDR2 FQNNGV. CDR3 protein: CASSLVAEGYEQFF. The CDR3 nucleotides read TGTGCCAGCAGCTTAGTTGCGGAGGGGTATGAGCAGTTCTTC.

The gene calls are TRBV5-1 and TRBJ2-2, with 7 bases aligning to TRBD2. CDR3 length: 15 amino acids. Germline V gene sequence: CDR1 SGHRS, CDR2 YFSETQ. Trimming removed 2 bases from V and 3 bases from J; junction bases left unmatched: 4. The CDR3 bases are TGCGCCAGCAGCTTTGAACGGGGGGACACCGGGGAGCTGTTTTTT. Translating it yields CASSFERGDTGELFF.

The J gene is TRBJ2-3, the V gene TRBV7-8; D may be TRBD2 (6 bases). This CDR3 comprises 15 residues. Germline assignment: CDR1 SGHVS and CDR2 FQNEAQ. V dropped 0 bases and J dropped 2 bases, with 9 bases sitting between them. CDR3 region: CASSLAAGYTDTQYF. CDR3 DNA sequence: TGTGCCAGCAGCTTAGCAGCGGGCTACACAGATACGCAGTATTTT.

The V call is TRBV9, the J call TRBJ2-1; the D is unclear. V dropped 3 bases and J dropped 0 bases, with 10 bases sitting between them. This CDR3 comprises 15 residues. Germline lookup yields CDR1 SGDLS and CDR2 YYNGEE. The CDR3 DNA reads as TGTGCCAGCAGCGCAGATTTTAGCTCCTACAATGAGCAGTTCTTC. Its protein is CASSADFSSYNEQFF.

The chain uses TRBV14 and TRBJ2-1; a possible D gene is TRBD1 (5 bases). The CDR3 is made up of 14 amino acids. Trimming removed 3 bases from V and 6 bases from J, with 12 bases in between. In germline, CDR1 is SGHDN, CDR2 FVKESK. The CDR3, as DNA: TGTGCCAGCAGCCACCACTCAGGGTTCAATGAGCAGTTCTTC. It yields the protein CASSHHSGFNEQFF. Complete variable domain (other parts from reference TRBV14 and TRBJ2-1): EAGVTQFPSHSVIEKGQTVTLRCDPISGHDNLYWYRRVMGKEIKFLLHFVKESKQDESGMPNNRFLAERTGGTYSTLKVQPAELEDSGVYFCASSHHSGFNEQFFGPGTRLTVL.

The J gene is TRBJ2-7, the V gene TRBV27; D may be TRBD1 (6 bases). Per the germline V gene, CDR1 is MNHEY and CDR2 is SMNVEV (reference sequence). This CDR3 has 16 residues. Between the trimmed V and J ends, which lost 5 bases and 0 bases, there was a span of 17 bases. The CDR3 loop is CASSPSQGDGSYEQYF. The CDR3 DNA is TGTGCCAGCAGTCCATCACAGGGAGACGGCTCCTACGAGCAGTACTTC.

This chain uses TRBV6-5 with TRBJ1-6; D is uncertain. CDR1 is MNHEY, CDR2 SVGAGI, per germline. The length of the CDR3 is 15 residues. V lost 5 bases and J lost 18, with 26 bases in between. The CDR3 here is CASSTGKPAPHLDHF. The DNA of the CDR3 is TGTGCCAGCAGTACGGGAAAACCGGCTCCCCATCTTGACCACTTT.

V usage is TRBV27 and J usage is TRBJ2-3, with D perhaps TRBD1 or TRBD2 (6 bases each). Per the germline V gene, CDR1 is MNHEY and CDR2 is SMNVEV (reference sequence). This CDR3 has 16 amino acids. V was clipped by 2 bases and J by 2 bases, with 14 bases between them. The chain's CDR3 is CASSLGGLFFTDTQYF. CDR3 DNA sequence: TGTGCCAGCAGTTTAGGGGGGCTATTCTTCACAGATACGCAGTATTTT.

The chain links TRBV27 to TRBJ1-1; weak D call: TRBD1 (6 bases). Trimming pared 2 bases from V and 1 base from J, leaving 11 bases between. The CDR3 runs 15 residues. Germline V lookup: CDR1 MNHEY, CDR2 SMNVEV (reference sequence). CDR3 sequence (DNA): TGTGCCAGCAGTTTAATGGTGGGGGCGAACACTGAAGCTTTCTTT. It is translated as CASSLMVGANTEAFF.

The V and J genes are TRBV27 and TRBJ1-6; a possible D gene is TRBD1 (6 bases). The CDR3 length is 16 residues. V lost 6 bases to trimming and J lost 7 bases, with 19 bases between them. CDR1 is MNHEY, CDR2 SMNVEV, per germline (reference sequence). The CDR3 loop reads CASSLLGGNLNSPLHF. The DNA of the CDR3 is TGTGCCAGCAGCTTGCTGGGGGGCAATTTGAATTCACCCCTCCACTTT.

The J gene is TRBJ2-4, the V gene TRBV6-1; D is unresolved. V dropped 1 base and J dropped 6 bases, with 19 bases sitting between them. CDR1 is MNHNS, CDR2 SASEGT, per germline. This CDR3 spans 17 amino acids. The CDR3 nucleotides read TGTGCCAGCAGTGAAGAATATAGCACCGGGCTGGCAAACATTCAGTACTTC. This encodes CASSEEYSTGLANIQYF.

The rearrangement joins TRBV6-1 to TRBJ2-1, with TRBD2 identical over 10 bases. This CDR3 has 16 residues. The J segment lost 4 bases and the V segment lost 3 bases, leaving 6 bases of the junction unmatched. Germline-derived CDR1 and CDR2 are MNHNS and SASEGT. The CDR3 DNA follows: TGTGCCAGCAGTGACTGGGAGCGGGAGGGATACAATGAGCAGTTCTTC. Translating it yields CASSDWEREGYNEQFF.

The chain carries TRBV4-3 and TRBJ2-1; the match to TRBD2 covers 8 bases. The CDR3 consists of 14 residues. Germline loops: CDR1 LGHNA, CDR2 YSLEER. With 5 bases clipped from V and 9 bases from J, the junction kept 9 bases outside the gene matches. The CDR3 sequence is CASSTLAGSGEQFF. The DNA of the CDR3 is TGCGCCAGCAGCACGCTAGCGGGTAGCGGTGAGCAGTTCTTC.

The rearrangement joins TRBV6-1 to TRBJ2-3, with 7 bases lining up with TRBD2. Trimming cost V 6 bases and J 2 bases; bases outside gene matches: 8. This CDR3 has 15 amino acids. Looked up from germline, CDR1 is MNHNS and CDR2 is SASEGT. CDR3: CASRGLAAYTDTQYF. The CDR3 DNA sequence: TGTGCCAGCAGGGGGCTAGCGGCATACACAGATACGCAGTATTTT.

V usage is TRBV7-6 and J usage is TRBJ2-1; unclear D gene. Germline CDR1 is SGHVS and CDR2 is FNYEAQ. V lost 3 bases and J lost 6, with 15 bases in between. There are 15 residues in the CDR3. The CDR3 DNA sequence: TGTGCCAGCAGCTTTCTGGACCTGCAGAGCAATGAGCAGTTCTTC. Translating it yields CASSFLDLQSNEQFF.

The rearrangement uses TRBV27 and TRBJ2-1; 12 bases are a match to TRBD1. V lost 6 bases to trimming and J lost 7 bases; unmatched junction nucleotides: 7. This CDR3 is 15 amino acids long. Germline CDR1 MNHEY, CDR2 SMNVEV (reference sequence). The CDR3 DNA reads TGTGCCAGCAGACCCGGGACAGGGGGCTGGAATGAGCAGTTCTTC. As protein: CASRPGTGGWNEQFF.

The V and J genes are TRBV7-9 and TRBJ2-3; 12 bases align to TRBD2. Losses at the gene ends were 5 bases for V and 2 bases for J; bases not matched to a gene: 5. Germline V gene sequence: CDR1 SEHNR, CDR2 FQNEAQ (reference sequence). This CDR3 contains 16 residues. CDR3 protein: CASSPSGGESTDTQYF. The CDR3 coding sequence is TGTGCCAGCAGCCCTAGCGGGGGGGAGTCCACAGATACGCAGTATTTT.